The rows below give T cell receptor beta chains drawn from one sample of a study of cytomegalovirus exposure and HLA in healthy donors. The table came from immunoSEQ multiplex PCR; TCRdb's copy has only in-frame clones and leaves some out. Among 80,000 or so clones listed, 75% were seen once. The specimen sequenced was PBMCs. These receptors all stem from a woman aged 40-49 years in good health and CMV-seronegative. CDR3s include the opening cysteine and the closing phenylalanine or tryptophan. D genes are given only for firm matches. The size entry is marked missing in some rows and otherwise reads once, few, many or a size class.

clone_size	v_call	j_call	d_call	cdr3_aa	cdr3_nt
.	TRBV7-8	TRBJ2-2	TRBD2	CASSQLGGRLTGELFF	TGTGCCAGCAGCCAACTAGGCGGGAGACTGACCGGGGAGCTGTTTTTT
.	TRBV11-2	TRBJ2-5	.	CASSSRGQETQYF	TGTGCCAGCAGCAGCCGGGGGCAAGAGACCCAGTACTTC
.	TRBV7-8	TRBJ1-1	TRBD1	CASSIQGGTEAFF	TGTGCCAGCAGCATACAGGGGGGTACTGAAGCTTTCTTT
few	TRBV5-1	TRBJ1-2	TRBD1	CASSQGQDSRYTF	TGCGCCAGCAGCCAAGGACAGGACTCACGGTACACCTTC
.	TRBV27	TRBJ2-7	.	CATRQGFTYEQYF	TGTGCCACCCGGCAGGGGTTTACCTACGAGCAGTACTTC
once	TRBV30	TRBJ1-2	.	CAWRGGGYGYTF	TGTGCCTGGAGGGGGGGAGGCTATGGCTACACCTTC
.	TRBV27	TRBJ1-2	.	CASSLSIAEFDYGYTF	TGTGCCAGCAGTTTATCGATAGCAGAATTTGACTATGGCTACACCTTC
once	TRBV14	TRBJ2-1	TRBD2	CASSQIFSGGGSYNEQFF	TGTGCCAGCAGCCAAATTTTCTCGGGAGGGGGGTCCTACAATGAGCAGTTCTTC
.	TRBV4-2	TRBJ2-7	TRBD2	CASSQDLGSGGLYEQYF	TGTGCCAGCAGCCAAGATCTCGGTAGCGGGGGTCTTTACGAGCAGTACTTC
.	TRBV9	TRBJ2-2	TRBD2	CASSVATGTIGTGELFF	TGTGCCAGCAGCGTAGCTACCGGGACTATAGGCACCGGGGAGCTGTTTTTT
few	TRBV5-5	TRBJ1-4	.	CASSQTLSYEKLFF	TGTGCCAGCAGCCAGACACTCTCATATGAAAAACTGTTTTTT
.	TRBV7-8	TRBJ1-2	.	CASSLALGQLFGYTF	TGTGCCAGCAGCTTAGCCCTAGGACAGCTGTTTGGCTACACCTTC
.	TRBV29-1	TRBJ1-1	TRBD1	CSVEGLTGATEAFF	TGCAGCGTTGAGGGCTTAACAGGGGCCACTGAAGCTTTCTTT
.	TRBV7-9	TRBJ2-1	.	CASSFDRSYNEQFF	TGTGCCAGCAGCTTCGACAGGTCCTACAATGAGCAGTTCTTC
.	TRBV9	TRBJ2-7	.	CASSPEQVSYEQYF	TGTGCCAGCAGCCCCGAACAGGTCTCCTACGAGCAGTACTTC
few	TRBV19	TRBJ2-3	.	CASSLSGRDTDTQYF	TGTGCCAGTAGCCTAAGCGGCCGGGACACAGATACGCAGTATTTT
few	TRBV4-1	TRBJ2-1	TRBD2	CASSKLAGAEQFF	TGCGCCAGCAGTAAACTAGCGGGGGCAGAGCAGTTCTTC
.	TRBV11-2	TRBJ1-2	.	CASSLTGVYGYTF	TGTGCCAGCAGCTTAACGGGGGTCTATGGCTACACCTTC
.	TRBV5-1	TRBJ2-7	.	CASSFRVMSGEQYF	TGCGCCAGCAGCTTTAGGGTGATGAGCGGCGAGCAGTACTTC
.	TRBV15	TRBJ2-7	.	CATSGPGGWGSEQYF	TGTGCCACCAGCGGCCCCGGAGGGTGGGGGAGCGAGCAGTACTTC
.	TRBV29-1	TRBJ2-1	.	CSVGPSSSYNEQFF	TGCAGCGTTGGTCCTAGCAGCTCCTACAATGAGCAGTTCTTC
few	TRBV4-3	TRBJ2-1	TRBD2	CASSQEVTSGGSEQFF	TGCGCCAGCAGCCAAGAGGTCACTAGCGGGGGCTCTGAGCAGTTCTTC
.	TRBV5-1	TRBJ1-3	TRBD1	CASSLGQGAGNTIYF	TGCGCCAGCAGCTTGGGACAGGGTGCTGGAAACACCATATATTTT
.	TRBV5-4	TRBJ2-3	.	CASSTKRGTDTQYF	TGTGCCAGCAGCACTAAGCGAGGGACAGATACGCAGTATTTT
.	TRBV4-3	TRBJ2-1	.	CASSPGLGNEQFF	TGCGCCAGCAGCCCGGGACTGGGCAATGAGCAGTTCTTC
.	TRBV29-1	TRBJ1-1	.	CSVVWQGNTEAFF	TGCAGCGTTGTATGGCAGGGTAACACTGAAGCTTTCTTT
.	TRBV30	TRBJ1-4	TRBD1	CACSWTGTNEKLFF	TGTGCCTGTAGTTGGACAGGGACTAATGAAAAACTGTTTTTT
.	TRBV7-8	TRBJ2-5	TRBD1	CASSPKTGKETQYF	TGTGCCAGCAGCCCCAAGACAGGGAAGGAGACCCAGTACTTC
.	TRBV7-2	TRBJ1-1	.	CASSSQGMNTEAFF	TGTGCCAGCAGCTCGCAGGGCATGAACACTGAAGCTTTCTTT
few	TRBV5-1	TRBJ2-2	.	CASSSRPGGELFF	TGCGCCAGCAGCTCCCGTCCCGGCGGGGAGCTGTTTTTT
.	TRBV10-3	TRBJ2-1	TRBD2	CAISEPTSLGYNEQFF	TGTGCCATCAGTGAGCCGACTAGCTTGGGTTACAATGAGCAGTTCTTC
few	TRBV4-3	TRBJ2-1	TRBD2	CASSQELAWNEQFF	TGCGCCAGCAGCCAAGAACTAGCGTGGAATGAGCAGTTCTTC
.	TRBV18	TRBJ1-2	.	CASSRQGGDGYTF	TGTGCCAGCTCACGCCAGGGAGGGGATGGCTACACCTTC
.	TRBV6-5	TRBJ1-4	TRBD1	CASSSGQGARGEKLFF	TGTGCCAGCAGTTCGGGACAGGGGGCTCGGGGTGAAAAACTGTTTTTT
.	TRBV5-1	TRBJ1-1	.	CASSLIDSLNTEAFF	TGCGCCAGCAGCTTGATCGACAGCCTGAACACTGAAGCTTTCTTT
.	TRBV7-3	TRBJ2-3	TRBD1	CASSTGDRGTDTQYF	TGTGCCAGCAGCACAGGGGACAGGGGTACAGATACGCAGTATTTT
.	TRBV7-9	TRBJ1-1	.	CASSSGAEAFF	TGTGCCAGCAGCTCGGGGGCTGAAGCTTTCTTT
.	TRBV27	TRBJ1-5	TRBD1	CASSPDRAPLNQPQHF	TGTGCCAGCAGTCCAGACAGGGCTCCTCTCAATCAGCCCCAGCATTTT
.	TRBV30	TRBJ2-1	.	CAWTFGGGNNEQFF	TGTGCCTGGACCTTCGGGGGAGGCAATAATGAGCAGTTCTTC
.	TRBV9	TRBJ1-6	.	CASSVGPGEISYNSPLHF	TGTGCCAGCAGCGTAGGGCCAGGGGAGATCTCCTATAATTCACCCCTCCACTTT
.	TRBV30	TRBJ2-7	TRBD2	CAWSPPGAGGFYEQYF	TGTGCCTGGAGTCCCCCAGGAGCGGGAGGCTTCTACGAGCAGTACTTC
few	TRBV2	TRBJ1-1	.	CASRGERNTEAFF	TGTGCCAGCAGAGGTGAGCGGAACACTGAAGCTTTCTTT
.	TRBV5-1	TRBJ1-1	.	CASSSQPQNTEAFF	TGCGCCAGCAGCTCACAGCCACAGAACACTGAAGCTTTCTTT
.	TRBV27	TRBJ2-2	TRBD1	CASTLVGTGVGELFF	TGTGCCAGCACTCTAGTTGGGACAGGGGTCGGGGAGCTGTTTTTT
.	TRBV18	TRBJ2-7	TRBD1	CASSSPDRVVGEQYF	TGTGCCAGCTCATCCCCGGACAGGGTTGTGGGCGAGCAGTACTTC
once	TRBV14	TRBJ2-1	.	CASSYTYNEQFF	TGTGCCAGCAGCTACACCTACAATGAGCAGTTCTTC
.	TRBV2	TRBJ2-3	TRBD2	CASSGTSGTDTQYF	TGTGCCAGCAGTGGGACTAGCGGCACAGATACGCAGTATTTT
.	TRBV6-4	TRBJ2-1	.	CASSDHGQRGRDEQFF	TGTGCCAGCAGTGATCACGGACAGAGAGGTAGAGATGAGCAGTTCTTC
.	TRBV4-3	TRBJ2-3	TRBD2	CASSGRASGRTDTQYF	TGCGCCAGCAGCGGTCGGGCTAGCGGGAGGACAGATACGCAGTATTTT
.	TRBV6-4	TRBJ2-2	.	CASSESGNTGELFF	TGTGCCAGCAGTGAAAGCGGTAACACCGGGGAGCTGTTTTTT
.	TRBV2	TRBJ1-2	.	CASSAGVGYGYTF	TGTGCCAGCAGTGCAGGGGTCGGCTATGGCTACACCTTC
.	TRBV6-5	TRBJ2-3	.	CASSSWGVTDTQYF	TGTGCCAGCAGCTCATGGGGGGTCACAGATACGCAGTATTTT
.	TRBV6-5	TRBJ2-2	.	CASSYRAAGSGELFF	TGTGCCAGCAGTTACCGGGCTGCGGGATCCGGGGAGCTGTTTTTT
.	TRBV7-9	TRBJ2-5	.	CASSYSPGSKLYQETQYF	TGTGCCAGCAGCTATTCGCCGGGATCAAAACTGTACCAAGAGACCCAGTACTTC